These 26 T cell receptor beta chains were sequenced from one sample in a study of PD-1 blockade in classical Hodgkin lymphoma (dated by TCRdb to 2020 to 2021). The time point tag for this specimen amounts to: cycle 1 day 1 (C1D1), immediately before nivolumab initiation. Every trial patient had relapsed following autologous stem cell transplantation, and prior brentuximab vedotin exposure was what differed among cohorts A, B and C. Preparation of the library involved the immunoSEQ multiplex PCR assay. This immuneACCESS table, as held by TCRdb, lists in-frame sequences with V and J called but not all clones. Of the missing ones, under half trace to an unresolved V gene in checked studies; the others have no known cause. The sample has roughly 14,000 clones on record, about 60% of them singletons. The top ten hold around 11% of the sample. The sample was peripheral blood mononuclear cells (PBMCs), taken at baseline. The receptors stem from a human donor with classical Hodgkin lymphoma.

This rearrangement joins TRBV4-2 to TRBJ2-5, with a weak D call TRBD2 (7 bases). The J call may be wrong; the DNA end is better matched by TRBJ2-7. This CDR3 comprises 18 residues. Per the germline V gene, CDR1 is LGHNA and CDR2 is YNFKEQ. CDR3: CASSQDERGGADAYEQYF. In DNA form, the CDR3 reads TGTGCCAGCAGCCAAGATGAAAGAGGGGGGGCTGACGCCTACGAGCAGTACTTC.

The V gene is TRBV6-1, the J gene TRBJ2-5, with D possibly TRBD2 on 5 matching bases. Germline CDR1 and CDR2: MNHNS and SASEGT. V lost 1 base, J lost 4 bases, and 13 bases lay in between. There are 15 residues in the CDR3. Here the CDR3 DNA reads TGTGCCAGCAGTGAAGTTCCGGGAAGGGCAGAGACCCAGTACTTC. Translated: CASSEVPGRAETQYF.

The chain is built from TRBV18 and TRBJ1-4; 8 nucleotides match TRBD1. Trimming cost V 3 bases and J 8 bases; bases outside gene matches: 2. The CDR3 extends over 13 amino acids. Germline V gene lookup returns CDR1 KGHSH and CDR2 LQKENI. The chain's CDR3 is CASSPDREEKLFF. CDR3 DNA sequence: TGTGCCAGCTCACCGGACAGGGAAGAAAAACTGTTTTTT.

V and J are TRBV7-9 and TRBJ1-1, with TRBD1 matching over 8 bases. The CDR3 runs 14 residues. V shed 4 bases and J 5 bases; nucleotides not matched to a gene: 6. Germline V gene data show CDR1 as SEHNR and CDR2 as FQNEAQ (reference sequence). DNA of the CDR3: TGTGCCAGCAGCTCGTCAGGGGGCGAAACTGAAGCTTTCTTT. Encoded protein: CASSSSGGETEAFF.

This clone was picked up one time. The rearrangement joins TRBV2 to TRBJ2-5, with D hard to call. The J call may be incorrect, as the DNA end agrees better with TRBJ2-7. CDR1 and CDR2 (germline): SNHLY, FYNNEI. The CDR3 spans 14 residues. The CDR3 DNA is TGTGCCAGCAGTGAAATGAAGTCTTCCTACGAGCAGTACTTC. Amino acid sequence: CASSEMKSSYEQYF.

This clone has a single count. This chain joins TRBV5-4 and TRBJ2-1, with 11 nucleotides matching TRBD2. CDR3 length: 16 amino acids. V was pared by 4 bases and J by 3 bases, with 6 bases of the junction left unmatched. In germline, CDR1 is SGHNT, CDR2 YYREEE (reference sequence). The CDR3 coding sequence is TGTGCCAGCAGCCACAGACTAGCGGGAATCTACAATGAGCAGTTCTTC. It specifies CASSHRLAGIYNEQFF.

The chain couples TRBV11-3 to TRBJ1-3; TRBD1 aligns across 8 bases. This CDR3 is built from 15 residues. After removal of 5 bases from V and 3 bases from J, the junction contained 6 bases not matched to a gene. In germline, CDR1 is SGHNT, CDR2 YENEEA. CDR3 residues: CASSSGQGYGNTIYF. The CDR3 DNA sequence: TGTGCCAGCAGCAGCGGACAGGGCTATGGAAACACCATATATTTT. Supplemented by reference TRBV11-3 and TRBJ1-3, the full variable domain reads EAGVVQSPRYKIIEKKQPVAFWCNPISGHNTLYWYLQNLGQGPELLIRYENEEAVDDSQLPKDRFSAERLKGVDSTLKIQPAELGDSAVYLCASSSGQGYGNTIYFGEGSWLTVV.

This chain uses TRBV7-9 with TRBJ2-5; TRBD2 is a possible D gene (7 bases). The germline V and J ends were trimmed by 1 base and 4 bases, with 13 bases remaining between them. Germline V CDR1 and CDR2: SEHNR, FQNEAQ (reference sequence). The CDR3 sequence is 15 residues long. CDR3 bases: TGTGCCAGCAGCTTAGACAGGGAGGGGTCAGAGACCCAGTACTTC. Protein: CASSLDREGSETQYF.

The V gene is TRBV13, the J gene TRBJ1-5, with D tentatively TRBD1 (6 bases). Germline-derived CDR1 and CDR2 are PRHDT and FYEKMQ (reference sequence). The CDR3 extends over 15 amino acids. Trimming cost V 0 bases and J 4 bases, with 10 bases left between them. The CDR3 reads CASSLGPTGNQPQHF. The CDR3 DNA follows: TGTGCCAGCAGCTTAGGACCAACAGGGAATCAGCCCCAGCATTTT.

The chain carries TRBV28 and TRBJ2-3, with TRBD1 matching over 9 bases. The CDR3 contains 15 residues. CDR1 is MDHEN, CDR2 SYDVKM, per germline. V lost 3 bases to trimming and J lost 1 base; unmatched junction nucleotides: 2. The DNA of the CDR3 is TGTGCCAGCAGTTTTCGGGACAGGGGCACAGATACGCAGTATTTT. It encodes CASSFRDRGTDTQYF.

The chain recombines TRBV2 with TRBJ2-7; 12 nucleotides agree with TRBD2. The junction had 11 bases not matched to a gene; V was cut back by 6 bases and J by 5 bases. The germline CDR1 and CDR2 sequences are SNHLY and FYNNEI. This CDR3 has 16 amino acids. This CDR3 is CASRLTSGRIGDEQYF. In DNA, the CDR3 is TGTGCCAGCAGGCTCACTAGCGGGAGGATAGGCGACGAGCAGTACTTC.

Only one count was recorded for this clone. The J gene is TRBJ2-7, the V gene TRBV9; 8 bases fit TRBD2. V lost 0 bases and J lost 3; bases outside the gene matches: 5. Germline assignment: CDR1 SGDLS and CDR2 YYNGEE. The CDR3 runs to 15 residues. This chain's CDR3 is CASSVGSSGIYEQYF. The CDR3 nucleotides read TGTGCCAGCAGCGTAGGAAGTAGCGGGATCTACGAGCAGTACTTC.

The chain combines TRBV11-2 with TRBJ2-7, with D unclear. The V gene lost 5 bases and the J gene lost 2 bases, with 13 bases spanning the gap. Germline values: CDR1 SGHAT, CDR2 FQNNGV. The CDR3 is 14 residues long. The CDR3 protein is CASSALWDAYEQYF. In nucleotides, the CDR3 is TGTGCCAGCAGCGCCCTCTGGGATGCCTACGAGCAGTACTTC.

The rearrangement joins TRBV6-1 to TRBJ2-3, with D perhaps being TRBD1 or TRBD2 (6 bases each). The ends were cut back, 2 bases at V and 5 bases at J, with 14 bases in the middle. CDR1 is MNHNS, CDR2 SASEGT, per germline. This CDR3 is 15 amino acids long. The CDR3 sequence is CASSEKGGRIDTQYF. The CDR3 coding sequence is TGTGCCAGCAGTGAAAAGGGGGGACGGATAGATACGCAGTATTTT.

The chain is built from TRBV11-2 and TRBJ2-2; 7 positions agree with TRBD2. CDR1 is SGHAT, CDR2 FQNNGV, per germline. Trimming took 4 bases from V and 9 from J; bases not matched to a gene: 14. The CDR3 contains 16 residues. CDR3 in amino acids: CASSSLEGGLRRELFF. The CDR3 coding sequence is TGTGCCAGCAGCTCCTTGGAGGGAGGGCTGCGGAGGGAGCTGTTTTTT.

This chain links TRBV4-1 with TRBJ2-7; weak D call: TRBD2 (6 bases). The germline V gene has CDR1 MGHRA and CDR2 YSYEKL. There are 15 residues in the CDR3. Trimming cost V 1 base and J 7 bases, with 17 bases left between them. The CDR3 DNA follows: TGCGCCAGCAGCCAAGTCGTTGGAGGGAGGCGAGAGCAGTACTTC. It is translated as CASSQVVGGRREQYF.

The V gene is TRBV28, the J gene TRBJ1-4; unclear D gene. The CDR3 is 14 residues long. The V gene lost 4 bases and the J gene lost 4 bases, with 10 bases spanning the gap. Per germline, CDR1 MDHEN and CDR2 SYDVKM. The CDR3 region has the DNA TGTGCCAGCAGTTCTGGACTGATTAATGAAAAACTGTTTTTT. Translating it yields CASSSGLINEKLFF.

This rearrangement joins TRBV28 to TRBJ2-5; D possibly corresponds to TRBD1 (5 bases). The V end was cut by 3 bases, the J end by 11 bases, with 22 bases between. CDR1 and CDR2 from the germline V gene are MDHEN and SYDVKM. The CDR3 has 15 residues. CDR3 DNA: TGTGCCAGCAGTTTCCACGACACCAGGGTGAGAGAGCAGTACTTC. It codes for CASSFHDTRVREQYF.

The table lists this clone with a few counts. This sequence joins TRBV5-1 and TRBJ2-5; TRBD1 or TRBD2 may be the D gene (6 bases each). The germline V gene has CDR1 SGHRS and CDR2 YFSETQ. The length of the CDR3 is 14 residues. The V gene lost 0 bases and the J gene lost 1 base, with 7 bases spanning the gap. The chain's CDR3 is CASSLGGAQETQYF. The CDR3 bases are TGCGCCAGCAGCTTGGGGGGGGCCCAAGAGACCCAGTACTTC. The full variable domain, its missing parts supplied by reference TRBV5-1 and TRBJ2-5, is KAGVTQTPRYLIKTRGQQVTLSCSPISGHRSVSWYQQTPGQGLQFLFEYFSETQRNKGNFPGRFSGRQFSNSRSEMNVSTLELGDSALYLCASSLGGAQETQYFGPGTRLLVL.

In this sample, this clone turned up once. The chain recombines TRBV6-4 with TRBJ2-7, with no clear D. V was clipped by 11 bases and J by 2 bases, with 16 bases between them. Germline V lookup: CDR1 MRHNA, CDR2 SNTAGT. CDR3 length: 13 amino acids. CDR3 protein: CAEGSGLPYEQYF. The CDR3 DNA reads TGTGCCGAAGGTTCCGGGCTCCCCTACGAGCAGTACTTC.

V and J are TRBV5-1 and TRBJ2-3, with TRBD1 matching over 12 bases. Losses at the gene ends were 4 bases for V and 6 bases for J; bases not matched to a gene: 6. CDR3 size: 15 residues. Germline CDR1 SGHRS, CDR2 YFSETQ. CDR3 coding DNA: TGCGCCAGCAGCACGGGACAGGGGGCTTCGGATACGCAGTATTTT. Protein sequence: CASSTGQGASDTQYF.

The CDR3 bases are TGTGCCAGCCATGGTGGCCAATCCTACGAGCAGTACTTC. Translation gives CASHGGQSYEQYF. V gene TRBV2 combines with J gene TRBJ2-7; no firm D call. The CDR3 totals 13 residues. Germline CDR1 SNHLY, CDR2 FYNNEI. V gave up 8 bases and J gave up 1 base, with 12 bases separating them. The full variable domain, with the rest looked up from reference TRBV2 and TRBJ2-7, is EPEVTQTPSHQVTQMGQEVILRCVPISNHLYFYWYRQILGQKVEFLVSFYNNEISEKSEIFDDQFSVERPDGSNFTLKIRSTKLEDSAMYFCASHGGQSYEQYFGPGTRLTVT.

This clone showed up just a few times. V usage is TRBV5-4 and J usage is TRBJ2-7; 11 bases line up with TRBD1. The CDR3 consists of 15 residues. CDR1 SGHNT and CDR2 YYREEE come from the germline V gene (reference sequence). The V gene end was trimmed by 4 bases and the J gene end by 0 bases; junction bases not matched to a gene: 3. The DNA for the CDR3 is TGTGCCAGCAGCGACGGGACAGGGGGCTCCTACGAGCAGTACTTC. Translating gives CASSDGTGGSYEQYF.

This clone turned up a few times. The CDR3 nucleotides read TGTGCCAGCAGTGCGACAGGGGCCACCGGGGAGCTGTTTTTT. Translated, it gives CASSATGATGELFF. The chain employs TRBV27 and TRBJ2-2; 8 nucleotides agree with TRBD1. The germline gives CDR1 MNHEY, CDR2 SMNVEV (reference sequence). V trimming: 5 bases; J trimming: 4 bases; junction bases outside the gene matches: 3. This CDR3 has 14 amino acids.

V and J are TRBV25-1 and TRBJ2-3; 12 bases line up with TRBD2. CDR1 MGHDK and CDR2 SYGVNS come from the germline V gene. With V trimmed by 5 bases and J by 5 bases, 11 bases remained unmatched. The CDR3 has 17 residues. The CDR3 coding sequence is TGTGCCAGCAGTCCGACTAGCGGGAGATCCAGGGGAGATACGCAGTATTTT. Translated: CASSPTSGRSRGDTQYF.

A few counts support this clone. The chain uses TRBV5-6 and TRBJ1-3; no definite D call. The CDR3 contains 16 residues. Germline lookup yields CDR1 SGHDT and CDR2 YYEEEE. Trimming took 2 bases from V and 0 from J, leaving 12 bases between them. CDR3 amino acids: CASSFRRGFSGNTIYF. In DNA form, the CDR3 reads TGTGCCAGCAGCTTTCGACGCGGGTTCTCTGGAAACACCATATATTTT.